This T cell receptor (beta chain) is drawn from a study of PD-1 blockade in classical Hodgkin lymphoma. Germline CDR1 reads MGHRA; CDR2 reads YSYEKL. The CDR3 covers 13 residues. V was pared by 1 base and J by 4 bases, with 5 bases between. The time point is: cycle 4 day 1 (C4D1), after 6 weeks of nivolumab. Every patient had relapsed following autologous stem cell transplantation, and cohorts differed in brentuximab vedotin exposure. TCRdb keeps only in-frame clones here, not all; method: immunoSEQ multiplex PCR. The table has 20,000 to 30,000 clones, 70% to 90% seen once. The TCR was taken from a human donor with classical Hodgkin lymphoma. Sequencing was performed on peripheral blood mononuclear cells (PBMCs), taken before the fourth cycle of nivolumab. The chain couples TRBV4-1 to TRBJ2-1; no clear D. The CDR3 spells CASSQGQYNEQFF. In nucleotides, the CDR3 is TGCGCCAGCAGCCAAGGGCAATACAATGAGCAGTTCTTC.